A single T cell receptor (beta chain) is shown here with its context. Its antigen is as yet unknown. The same CDR3 is also encoded by other DNA sequences in this sample. V gave up 6 bases and J gave up 2 bases, with 4 bases separating them. There are 10 residues in the CDR3. Germline values: CDR1 DFQATT, CDR2 SNEGSKA (reference sequence). These data originate in a study of chemoradiotherapy in HPV16-positive cancers. The study, taken as a whole, reports: Only two HPV16-positive patients supplied the functional HPV-specificity definition. During treatment, candidate HPV-specific clones and E7-related motifs expanded in tumor.

Repeated repertoire sampling spanned the course of chemoradiotherapy. Profiled with immunoSEQ multiplex PCR; TCRdb holds only in-frame clones, not every one. The top ten clones hold roughly 1.5% of a sample with over 10,000 clones, approximately 75% of them seen once. The receptor comes from a human donor with HPV-associated anogenital cancer. Sample collection occurred from a patient who underwent chemoradiotherapy. V usage is TRBV20-1 and J usage is TRBJ1-2; D remains ambiguous. The CDR3: CSAPNYGYTF. CDR3 in DNA: TGCAGTGCGCCCAACTATGGCTACACCTTC.